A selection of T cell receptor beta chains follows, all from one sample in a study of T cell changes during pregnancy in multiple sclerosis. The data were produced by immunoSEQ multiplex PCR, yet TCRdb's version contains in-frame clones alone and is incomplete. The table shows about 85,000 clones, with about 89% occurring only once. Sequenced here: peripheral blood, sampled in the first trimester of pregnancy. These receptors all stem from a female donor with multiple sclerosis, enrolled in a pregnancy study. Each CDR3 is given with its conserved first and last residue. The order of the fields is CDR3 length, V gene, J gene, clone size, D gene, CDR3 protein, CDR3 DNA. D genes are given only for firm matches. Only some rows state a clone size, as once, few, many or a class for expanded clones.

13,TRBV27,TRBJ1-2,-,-,CASSLSHRGGYTF,TGTGCCAGCAGTCTTTCCCATCGCGGTGGCTACACCTTC
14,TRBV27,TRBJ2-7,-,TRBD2,CASNPSGAPYEQYF,TGTGCCAGCAACCCTAGCGGGGCCCCCTACGAGCAGTACTTC
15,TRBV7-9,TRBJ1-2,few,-,CASSLGTFPSYGYTF,TGTGCCAGCAGCCTAGGGACATTTCCCTCCTATGGCTACACCTTC
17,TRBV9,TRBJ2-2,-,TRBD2,CASSVDGGRVGTGELFF,TGTGCCAGCAGCGTAGACGGCGGGAGGGTTGGCACCGGGGAGCTGTTTTTT
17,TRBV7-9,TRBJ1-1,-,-,CASSLSLAGMGATEAFF,TGTGCCAGCAGCTTATCCCTGGCGGGGATGGGTGCGACTGAAGCTTTCTTT
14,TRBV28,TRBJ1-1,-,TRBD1,CASRPAGQGAEAFF,TGTGCCAGCAGACCCGCGGGACAGGGGGCTGAAGCTTTCTTT
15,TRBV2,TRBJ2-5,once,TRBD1,CASSEAGTGGETQYF,TGTGCCAGCAGTGAAGCCGGGACAGGGGGAGAGACCCAGTACTTC
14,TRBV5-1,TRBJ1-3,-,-,CASSSQASGNTIYF,TGCGCCAGCAGCTCACAGGCCTCTGGAAACACCATATATTTT
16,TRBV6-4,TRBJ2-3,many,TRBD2,CASSDSSGGAVDTQYF,TGTGCCAGCAGTGACTCGAGCGGGGGGGCCGTAGATACGCAGTATTTT
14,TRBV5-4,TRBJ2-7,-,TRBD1,CASSLGTGGYEQYF,TGTGCCAGCAGCTTGGGGACAGGGGGTTACGAGCAGTACTTC
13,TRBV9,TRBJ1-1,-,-,CASSEGRGTEAFF,TGTGCCAGCAGCGAAGGAAGGGGTACTGAAGCTTTCTTT
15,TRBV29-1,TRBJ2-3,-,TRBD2,CSVEPSGTSTDTQYF,TGCAGCGTTGAACCTAGCGGGACTAGCACAGATACGCAGTATTTT
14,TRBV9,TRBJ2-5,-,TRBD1,CASSVGQLQETQYF,TGTGCCAGCAGCGTGGGACAGCTACAAGAGACCCAGTACTTC
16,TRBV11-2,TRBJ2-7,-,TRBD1,CASNIPSWTGAYEQYF,TGTGCCAGCAACATCCCCTCCTGGACAGGGGCCTACGAGCAGTACTTC